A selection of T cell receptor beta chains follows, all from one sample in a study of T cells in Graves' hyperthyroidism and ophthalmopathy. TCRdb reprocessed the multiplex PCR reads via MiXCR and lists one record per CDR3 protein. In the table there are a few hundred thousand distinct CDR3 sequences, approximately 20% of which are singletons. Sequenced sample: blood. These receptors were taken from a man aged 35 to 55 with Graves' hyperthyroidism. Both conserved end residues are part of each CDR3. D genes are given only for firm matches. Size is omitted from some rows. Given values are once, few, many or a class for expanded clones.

CDR3aa: CAISRDRGREVPQHF; CDR3nt: TGTGCCATCAGCAGGGACAGGGGGCGGGAGGTGCCCCAGCATTTT; abundance: many; j_gene: TRBJ1-5; d_gene: TRBD1; v_gene: TRBV10-3; len: 15
CDR3aa: CASRGGSSYNEQFF; CDR3nt: TGCGCCAGCCGCGGCGGAAGCTCCTACAATGAGCAGTTCTTC; abundance: many; j_gene: TRBJ2-1; d_gene: -; v_gene: TRBV4-3; len: 14
CDR3aa: CASSLDRGDGGYTF; CDR3nt: TGTGCCAGCAGCTTAGACAGGGGGGACGGGGGCTACACCTTC; abundance: once; j_gene: TRBJ1-2; d_gene: TRBD1; v_gene: TRBV11-2; len: 14
CDR3aa: CSAIDSGGAYNEQFF; CDR3nt: TGCAGTGCTATAGATAGCGGGGGGGCCTACAATGAGCAGTTCTTC; abundance: many; j_gene: TRBJ2-1; d_gene: TRBD2; v_gene: TRBV20-1; len: 15
CDR3aa: CASSGSGATYEQYF; CDR3nt: TGTGCCAGCAGCGGGAGCGGGGCCACCTACGAGCAGTACTTC; abundance: many; j_gene: TRBJ2-7; d_gene: TRBD2; v_gene: TRBV7-6; len: 14
CDR3aa: CASSGGQGHYEQYF; CDR3nt: TGTGCCAGCAGTGGCGGACAGGGTCACTACGAGCAGTACTTC; abundance: many; j_gene: TRBJ2-7; d_gene: TRBD1; v_gene: TRBV2; len: 14
CDR3aa: CASNILAGGGNEQFF; CDR3nt: TGTGCCAGCAACATTTTAGCGGGGGGTGGTAATGAGCAGTTCTTC; abundance: many; j_gene: TRBJ2-1; d_gene: TRBD2; v_gene: TRBV2; len: 15
CDR3aa: CASSPTWTQSSYEQYF; CDR3nt: TGTGCCAGCAGCCCAACCTGGACACAGAGCTCCTACGAGCAGTACTTC; abundance: few; j_gene: TRBJ2-7; d_gene: -; v_gene: TRBV6-1; len: 16
CDR3aa: CASSSGTSGSDTQYF; CDR3nt: TGTGCCAGCAGTTCCGGGACTAGCGGGTCCGATACGCAGTATTTT; abundance: -; j_gene: TRBJ2-3; d_gene: TRBD2; v_gene: TRBV12-3/TRBV12-4; len: 15
CDR3aa: CASSYPITIYLGSTEAFF; CDR3nt: TGTGCCAGCAGTTACCCAATCACTATCTACCTGGGGAGCACTGAAGCTTTCTTT; abundance: many; j_gene: TRBJ1-1; d_gene: -; v_gene: TRBV6-2/TRBV6-3; len: 18
CDR3aa: CASSLLGREEETQYF; CDR3nt: TGTGCCAGCAGCTTATTAGGGAGGGAGGAAGAGACCCAGTACTTC; abundance: many; j_gene: TRBJ2-5; d_gene: TRBD2; v_gene: TRBV7-2; len: 15
CDR3aa: CASSYRAGLHYEQYF; CDR3nt: TGTGCCAGCAGTTACCGAGCTGGACTACACTACGAGCAGTACTTC; abundance: many; j_gene: TRBJ2-7; d_gene: -; v_gene: TRBV6-2/TRBV6-3; len: 15
CDR3aa: CASSQQGTSYEQYF; CDR3nt: TGTGCCAGCAGCCAACAGGGAACTTCCTACGAGCAGTACTTC; abundance: many; j_gene: TRBJ2-7; d_gene: -; v_gene: TRBV4-2; len: 14
CDR3aa: CSARPLRTGSQETQYF; CDR3nt: TGCAGTGCCCGTCCCCTCCGGACAGGGTCCCAAGAGACCCAGTACTTC; abundance: many; j_gene: TRBJ2-5; d_gene: TRBD1; v_gene: TRBV20-1; len: 16
CDR3aa: CSARDRVGGAQETQYF; CDR3nt: TGCAGTGCTAGAGATCGGGTCGGGGGGGCCCAAGAGACCCAGTACTTC; abundance: -; j_gene: TRBJ2-5; d_gene: TRBD2; v_gene: TRBV20-1; len: 16
CDR3aa: CATSPEIASGNTIYF; CDR3nt: TGTGCCACCAGCCCAGAGATCGCCTCTGGAAACACCATATATTTT; abundance: -; j_gene: TRBJ1-3; d_gene: -; v_gene: TRBV15; len: 15
CDR3aa: CASTSGGGASSTDTQYF; CDR3nt: TGTGCCAGCACCTCGGGCGGGGGGGCTTCGAGCACAGATACGCAGTATTTT; abundance: many; j_gene: TRBJ2-3; d_gene: TRBD2; v_gene: TRBV28; len: 17
CDR3aa: CASVQVAEAFF; CDR3nt: TGTGCCAGCGTCCAGGTGGCTGAAGCTTTCTTT; abundance: many; j_gene: TRBJ1-1; d_gene: -; v_gene: TRBV7-9; len: 11
CDR3aa: CASSYSGGTSHEQYF; CDR3nt: TGTGCCAGCAGTTACAGCGGCGGGACATCCCACGAGCAGTACTTC; abundance: -; j_gene: TRBJ2-7; d_gene: -; v_gene: TRBV6-5; len: 15
CDR3aa: CSARNRGIFDTQYF; CDR3nt: TGCAGTGCTAGGAACAGGGGAATTTTTGATACGCAGTATTTT; abundance: many; j_gene: TRBJ2-3; d_gene: TRBD1; v_gene: TRBV20-1; len: 14
CDR3aa: CASSPRGSQETQYF; CDR3nt: TGTGCCAGCAGCCCAAGGGGATCCCAAGAGACCCAGTACTTC; abundance: many; j_gene: TRBJ2-5; d_gene: -; v_gene: TRBV7-2; len: 14
CDR3aa: CASSVVSLTGELFF; CDR3nt: TGTGCCAGCAGCGTAGTGTCCCTCACCGGGGAGCTGTTTTTT; abundance: -; j_gene: TRBJ2-2; d_gene: -; v_gene: TRBV9; len: 14
CDR3aa: CASSLGGNYEQYF; CDR3nt: TGTGCCAGCAGCTTGGGTGGGAACTACGAGCAGTACTTC; abundance: many; j_gene: TRBJ2-7; d_gene: -; v_gene: TRBV5-6; len: 13
CDR3aa: CAWSAGAQETQYF; CDR3nt: TGTGCCTGGAGTGCGGGGGCCCAAGAGACCCAGTACTTC; abundance: many; j_gene: TRBJ2-5; d_gene: -; v_gene: TRBV30; len: 13
CDR3aa: CASSPAGYNNQPQHF; CDR3nt: TGTGCCAGCAGCCCAGCGGGATACAACAATCAGCCCCAGCATTTT; abundance: once; j_gene: TRBJ1-5; d_gene: -; v_gene: TRBV28; len: 15
CDR3aa: CASSIVGGPYEQYF; CDR3nt: TGTGCCAGTAGTATAGTAGGCGGTCCCTACGAGCAGTACTTC; abundance: -; j_gene: TRBJ2-7; d_gene: -; v_gene: TRBV19; len: 14
CDR3aa: CASRLGQAATGELFF; CDR3nt: TGCGCCAGCAGGTTGGGACAGGCGGCCACCGGGGAGCTGTTTTTT; abundance: -; j_gene: TRBJ2-2; d_gene: TRBD1; v_gene: TRBV5-1; len: 15
CDR3aa: CASSPTGSENTIYF; CDR3nt: TGTGCCAGCAGCCCTACAGGGTCCGAAAACACCATATATTTT; abundance: many; j_gene: TRBJ1-3; d_gene: -; v_gene: TRBV7-9; len: 14
CDR3aa: CASSQRSVGGGNTIYF; CDR3nt: TGTGCCAGCAGCCAGCGATCGGTGGGAGGAGGAAACACCATATATTTT; abundance: few; j_gene: TRBJ1-3; d_gene: -; v_gene: TRBV14; len: 16
CDR3aa: CSARSGTGPPSTYNEQFF; CDR3nt: TGCAGTGCTAGGTCCGGGACAGGACCACCTAGCACTTACAATGAGCAGTTCTTC; abundance: -; j_gene: TRBJ2-1; d_gene: TRBD1; v_gene: TRBV20-1; len: 18
CDR3aa: CASSRMAAQETQYF; CDR3nt: TGTGCCAGCTCCCGGATGGCAGCCCAAGAGACCCAGTACTTC; abundance: many; j_gene: TRBJ2-5; d_gene: -; v_gene: TRBV7-2; len: 14
CDR3aa: CASSQGGGAYYGYTF; CDR3nt: TGTGCCAGCAGCCAGGGGGGGGGCGCATACTATGGCTACACCTTC; abundance: many; j_gene: TRBJ1-2; d_gene: TRBD1; v_gene: TRBV7-2; len: 15
CDR3aa: CASSYFSSNRGGTGELFF; CDR3nt: TGTGCCAGCAGTTACTTTTCCTCTAACAGGGGAGGGACCGGGGAGCTGTTTTTT; abundance: many; j_gene: TRBJ2-2; d_gene: -; v_gene: TRBV6-5; len: 18
CDR3aa: CASSEAWESSYNSPLHF; CDR3nt: TGTGCCAGCAGTGAAGCGTGGGAGAGCTCCTATAATTCACCCCTCCACTTT; abundance: many; j_gene: TRBJ1-6; d_gene: -; v_gene: TRBV2; len: 17
CDR3aa: CASSQDRAGSGYTF; CDR3nt: TGTGCCAGCAGCCAAGACAGGGCCGGTAGTGGCTACACCTTC; abundance: many; j_gene: TRBJ1-2; d_gene: -; v_gene: TRBV3-1; len: 14
CDR3aa: CASSPTGIQGQPQHF; CDR3nt: TGTGCCAGCTCCCCGACCGGGATTCAGGGTCAGCCCCAGCATTTT; abundance: many; j_gene: TRBJ1-5; d_gene: -; v_gene: TRBV18; len: 15
CDR3aa: CASSYPSGTIPEAFF; CDR3nt: TGTGCCAGCAGTTACCCATCCGGGACTATCCCTGAAGCTTTCTTT; abundance: -; j_gene: TRBJ1-1; d_gene: -; v_gene: TRBV6-6; len: 15
CDR3aa: CASSPRQGSSNQPQHF; CDR3nt: TGTGCCAGCAGTCCTCGACAGGGCTCGAGCAATCAGCCCCAGCATTTT; abundance: many; j_gene: TRBJ1-5; d_gene: TRBD1; v_gene: TRBV12-3/TRBV12-4; len: 16
CDR3aa: CASSQASSGGVKYSKNIQYF; CDR3nt: TGCGCCAGCAGCCAAGCATCTAGCGGGGGGGTAAAGTATAGCAAAAACATTCAGTACTTC; abundance: -; j_gene: TRBJ2-4; d_gene: TRBD2; v_gene: TRBV4-3; len: 20
CDR3aa: CASSTGGHEQYF; CDR3nt: TGTGCCAGCAGTACAGGGGGCCACGAGCAGTACTTC; abundance: many; j_gene: TRBJ2-7; d_gene: TRBD1; v_gene: TRBV6-1; len: 12
CDR3aa: CATSVRDSNQPQHF; CDR3nt: TGTGCCACCAGCGTCCGGGACAGCAATCAGCCCCAGCATTTT; abundance: many; j_gene: TRBJ1-5; d_gene: -; v_gene: TRBV15; len: 14
CDR3aa: CASSAFGGGAIWNEQFF; CDR3nt: TGTGCCAGCAGTGCTTTTGGCGGGGGGGCCATATGGAATGAGCAGTTCTTC; abundance: -; j_gene: TRBJ2-1; d_gene: TRBD2; v_gene: TRBV2; len: 17
CDR3aa: CASSLRSPRDSEGGTQYF; CDR3nt: TGCGCCAGCAGCTTGAGGTCCCCGCGGGACTCCGAGGGGGGTACGCAGTATTTT; abundance: few; j_gene: TRBJ2-3; d_gene: -; v_gene: TRBV5-1; len: 18
CDR3aa: CVSSSGQGFSGNTIYF; CDR3nt: TGTGTCAGCAGCTCCGGACAGGGTTTCTCTGGAAACACCATATATTTT; abundance: -; j_gene: TRBJ1-3; d_gene: TRBD1; v_gene: TRBV7-2; len: 16
CDR3aa: CASSPGSGGSTDTQYF; CDR3nt: TGTGCCAGCAGCCCGGGGAGCGGGGGGAGCACAGATACGCAGTATTTT; abundance: many; j_gene: TRBJ2-3; d_gene: TRBD2; v_gene: TRBV7-3; len: 16
CDR3aa: CASSVGTATNYEQYF; CDR3nt: TGTGCCAGCAGCGTTGGGACGGCAACAAACTACGAGCAGTACTTC; abundance: many; j_gene: TRBJ2-7; d_gene: -; v_gene: TRBV9; len: 15
CDR3aa: CASSLRRRGDYNEQFF; CDR3nt: TGTGCCAGCAGCTTGAGGCGGCGGGGTGATTACAATGAGCAGTTCTTC; abundance: many; j_gene: TRBJ2-1; d_gene: -; v_gene: TRBV7-2; len: 16
CDR3aa: CASNRPSGGYEQYF; CDR3nt: TGTGCCAGCAACCGGCCGTCAGGGGGGTACGAGCAGTACTTC; abundance: -; j_gene: TRBJ2-7; d_gene: -; v_gene: TRBV28; len: 14
CDR3aa: CASSPRLAGFYEQYF; CDR3nt: TGTGCCAGCAGCCCTCGTCTAGCGGGGTTCTACGAGCAGTACTTC; abundance: many; j_gene: TRBJ2-7; d_gene: TRBD2; v_gene: TRBV3-1; len: 15
CDR3aa: CASKGATAEAFF; CDR3nt: TGTGCCAGCAAGGGGGCCACCGCTGAAGCTTTCTTT; abundance: many; j_gene: TRBJ1-1; d_gene: TRBD1; v_gene: TRBV2; len: 12
CDR3aa: CATSRDRSTANYGYTF; CDR3nt: TGTGCCACCAGCAGAGATCGGAGTACAGCTAACTATGGCTACACCTTC; abundance: many; j_gene: TRBJ1-2; d_gene: -; v_gene: TRBV15; len: 16
CDR3aa: CASSLETGTTIEQFF; CDR3nt: TGTGCCAGCAGCTTAGAGACAGGTACTACAATCGAGCAGTTCTTC; abundance: many; j_gene: TRBJ2-1; d_gene: -; v_gene: TRBV7-2; len: 15
CDR3aa: CASSANLAGSNTGELFF; CDR3nt: TGTGCCAGCAGCGCGAACCTAGCGGGGAGTAACACCGGGGAGCTGTTTTTT; abundance: few; j_gene: TRBJ2-2; d_gene: TRBD2; v_gene: TRBV9; len: 17
CDR3aa: CASRGGPGGPQHF; CDR3nt: TGTGCCAGCAGAGGGGGACCTGGGGGGCCCCAGCATTTT; abundance: many; j_gene: TRBJ1-5; d_gene: -; v_gene: TRBV6-1; len: 13
CDR3aa: CASSEGGHYGYTF; CDR3nt: TGTGCCAGCAGCGAGGGTGGACACTATGGCTACACCTTC; abundance: many; j_gene: TRBJ1-2; d_gene: -; v_gene: TRBV6-2/TRBV6-3; len: 13
CDR3aa: CASKTSGPLRGELFF; CDR3nt: TGTGCCAGTAAAACCTCCGGACCGTTGCGCGGGGAGCTGTTTTTT; abundance: many; j_gene: TRBJ2-2; d_gene: -; v_gene: TRBV19; len: 15
CDR3aa: CASSRDRGDTGELFF; CDR3nt: TGTGCTAGCAGCCGCGACAGGGGGGACACCGGGGAGCTGTTTTTT; abundance: many; j_gene: TRBJ2-2; d_gene: TRBD1; v_gene: TRBV7-7; len: 15
CDR3aa: CASRPEGTYGYTF; CDR3nt: TGTGCCAGCAGGCCGGAGGGTACCTATGGCTACACCTTC; abundance: -; j_gene: TRBJ1-2; d_gene: -; v_gene: TRBV25-1; len: 13
CDR3aa: CASSEVQSYYGYTF; CDR3nt: TGTGCCAGCAGTGAAGTCCAGAGTTACTATGGCTACACCTTC; abundance: many; j_gene: TRBJ1-2; d_gene: -; v_gene: TRBV6-1; len: 14
CDR3aa: CASGSPEGGVVEKLFF; CDR3nt: TGTGCTAGTGGTTCCCCCGAGGGGGGGGTGGTTGAAAAACTGTTTTTT; abundance: -; j_gene: TRBJ1-4; d_gene: -; v_gene: TRBV12-5; len: 16